This T cell receptor (beta chain) was found in a study of T-cell reconstitution after alpha-beta-depleted transplantation in children. This CDR3 contains 14 residues. The ends were cut back, 4 bases at V and 8 bases at J, with 15 bases in the middle. CDR1 DFQATT and CDR2 SNEGSKA come from the germline V gene (reference sequence). Preparation of the TCRbeta library was carried out with unique molecular identifiers. TCRdb recomputed calls from the PCR reads with MiXCR, one row per CDR3 protein. The table records 600,000 to 700,000 distinct CDR3 sequences, 15% to 20% of them present only once. J is TRBJ1-6 and V is TRBV20-1; possibly TRBD1 for D (5 bases). The receptor comes from a human donor who donated a stem cell graft to a child with acute myeloid leukemia. The material was PBMCs from the stem cell graft donor, obtained from the stem cell graft. CDR3 nucleotide sequence: TGCAGTGCTACCTGGGGGATAGGGGATTCACCCCTCCACTTT. Its translation: CSATWGIGDSPLHF.